The source of this T cell receptor beta chain is a study of PD-1 blockade in mismatch repair-deficient tumors. With 5 bases clipped from V and 10 bases from J, the junction kept 6 bases outside the gene matches. The CDR3 covers 12 residues. Germline CDR1 and CDR2: SGHNT and YENEEA. Data came from immunoSEQ multiplex PCR; TCRdb stores just in-frame clones and leaves some out. The table has tens of thousands of clones, roughly 80% seen once; the top ten hold roughly 6%. This clone was observed a single time. Other nucleotide sequences in the sample specify the same CDR3. This chain links TRBV11-3 with TRBJ1-2, with 8 bases that match TRBD1. The starting material was peripheral blood, obtained 44 weeks after starting pembrolizumab. The sequence was collected from an adult with mismatch repair-deficient cancer. CDR3 residues: CASSLRTGTYTF. The DNA for the CDR3 is TGTGCCAGCAGCCTGAGGACAGGGACCTACACCTTC.